A single TCR beta chain is shown here with its context. Some clones are missing from TCRdb's copy, which holds only in-frame ones; the method was immunoSEQ multiplex PCR. The repertoire holds more than 300,000 clones, with 86% as singletons. This sample stems from a study of cytomegalovirus exposure and HLA in healthy donors. This CDR3 has 14 residues. V lost 3 bases to trimming and J lost 5 bases, with 14 bases between them. Germline assignment: CDR1 KGHSH and CDR2 LQKENI. The TCR sequence derives from a woman younger than 30 in good health and CMV-seronegative. The sequencing input was PBMCs. The chain combines TRBV18 with TRBJ2-7; D unresolved. The CDR3 region is CASSPQYFADEQYF. The CDR3 DNA reads TGTGCCAGCTCACCCCAATACTTTGCGGACGAGCAGTACTTC.